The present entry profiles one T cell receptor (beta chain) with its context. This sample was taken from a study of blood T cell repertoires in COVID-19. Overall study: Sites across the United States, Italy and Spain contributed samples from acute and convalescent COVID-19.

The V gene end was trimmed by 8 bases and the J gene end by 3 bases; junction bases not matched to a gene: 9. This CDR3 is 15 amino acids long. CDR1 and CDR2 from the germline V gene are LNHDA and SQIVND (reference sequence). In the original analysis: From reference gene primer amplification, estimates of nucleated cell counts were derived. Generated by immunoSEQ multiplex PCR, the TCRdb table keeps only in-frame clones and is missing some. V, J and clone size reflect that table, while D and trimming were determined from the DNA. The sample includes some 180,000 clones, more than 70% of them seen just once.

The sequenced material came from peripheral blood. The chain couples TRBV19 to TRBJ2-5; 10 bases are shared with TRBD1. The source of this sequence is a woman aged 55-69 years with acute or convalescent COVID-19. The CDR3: CASSTGGVWKETQYF. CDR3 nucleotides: TGTGCCAGTTCGACAGGGGGCGTATGGAAAGAGACCCAGTACTTC. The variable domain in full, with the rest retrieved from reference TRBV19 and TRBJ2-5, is DGGITQSPKYLFRKEGQNVTLSCEQNLNHDAMYWYRQDPGQGLRLIYYSQIVNDFQKGDIAEGYSVSREKKESFPLTVTSAQKNPTAFYLCASSTGGVWKETQYFGPGTRLLVL.